This T cell receptor beta chain was documented in a study of T-cell reconstitution after alpha-beta-depleted transplantation in children. Findings and limits, study-wide: Expanded graft clones numbering several hundred reportedly gave rise to alpha-beta T cells about two months after transplant. T-cell counts and diversity at one year post-transplant came mainly from newly produced T cells.

Preparation of the TCRbeta library used unique molecular identifiers. TCRdb passed the PCR reads through MiXCR, listing each CDR3 protein once. This table holds a few hundred thousand distinct CDR3 sequences, over 20% found once. Only a few counts were recorded for this clonotype. Its target is not known. The clonotype originates from a male patient between 5 and 17 years old who had a stem cell transplant for acute lymphoblastic leukemia, so the T cells may come from the graft donor. The source material was PBMCs, mostly from graft donor cells, sampled 180 days after TCRalphabeta/CD19-depleted stem cell transplant.

The CDR3 spells CASSLLSSAEQFF. The CDR3 nucleotides are TGTGCCAGCAGCTTACTTTCTTCGGCGGAGCAGTTCTTC. This chain connects TRBV11-2 to TRBJ2-1; D is ambiguous. The germline CDR1 and CDR2 sequences are SGHAT and FQNNGV. The CDR3 totals 13 residues. Deletions cut 2 bases from V and 10 bases from J, with 12 bases between. Variable domain in full (rest from reference TRBV11-2 and TRBJ2-1): EAGVAQSPRYKIIEKRQSVAFWCNPISGHATLYWYQQILGQGPKLLIQFQNNGVVDDSQLPKDRFSAERLKGVDSTLKIQPAKLEDSAVYLCASSLLSSAEQFFGPGTRLTVL.